The clone carrying this TCR beta chain came up once. The entry originates in a study of blood T cell repertoires in COVID-19. Turning to the study itself: COVID-19 samples from acute and convalescent phases originated in the United States, Italy and Spain.

Seattle cases were enrolled at active infection and followed longitudinally. The CDR3 contains 16 residues. Trimming took 0 bases from V and 2 from J, leaving 14 bases between them. CDR1 is SGHRS, CDR2 YFSETQ, per germline. The table came from immunoSEQ multiplex PCR; TCRdb's copy has only in-frame clones and leaves some out. Among fewer than 500,000 clones listed, about 90% were seen once. Input material: peripheral blood. V is TRBV5-1 and J is TRBJ1-2, with TRBD1 as a possible D gene (5 bases). The source is a man aged 18-30 years with COVID-19, enrolled during active disease. The CDR3 DNA reads TGCGCCAGCAGCTTGGGGACACCCTTCGGGAACTATGGCTACACCTTC. Amino acid sequence: CASSLGTPFGNYGYTF.